This is a list of T cell receptor beta chains from one sample in a study of shared clonotypes between healthy human individuals. The repertoire was sequenced with immunoSEQ multiplex PCR; TCRdb's copy has only in-frame clones and lacks some. The sample consists of 2 million to 2.5 million clones, under 95% of them appearing once. Sequencing used naive CD4+ T cells from PBMCs. These receptors came from a man younger than 30 in good health. Some clones in this sample may be carry-over from other donors' samples. Each CDR3 is given with its conserved first and last residue. Expanded clones are given a class, and other clones once, few, many or no size at all.

clone_size	v_call	cdr3_aa
.	TRBV9	CASSAGTNYGYTF
.	TRBV27	CASSLTRGSHFGYEQYF
.	TRBV7-9	CASSSMGRDRNYGYTF
.	TRBV28	CASTQGTGIEKLFF
.	TRBV5-8	CASRERVTGSYEQYF
.	TRBV9	CASSVGPGMDEKLFF
.	TRBV4-3	CASSQTTATVMGYTF
once	TRBV9	CASSVGGRNTGELFF
.	TRBV9	CASSALFSSGVYNEQFF
.	TRBV6-4	CASSDSGPRGAFF
.	TRBV5-4	CASSSAGPYEQYF
.	TRBV29-1	CSVEGNTGELFF
.	TRBV2	CASRWGLLLVEQYF
.	TRBV5-4	CASSSGDQETQYF
.	TRBV6-1	CASSDLSGQRFYGYTF
.	TRBV5-1	CASSATGPNTEAFF
.	TRBV7-2	CASSLGSPRGDNEQFF
.	TRBV18	CASSPGQGLSGANVLTF
.	TRBV18	CASSPSSGNTIYF
once	TRBV7-9	CASSNRQGASTEAFF
.	TRBV7-8	CASSPDRLYGYTF
.	TRBV7-3	CASSLRGQFMNTEAFF
.	TRBV2	CASSEGAGQPQHF
.	TRBV28	CASSGRGANYGYTF
.	TRBV19	CASSKDRRAGYTEAFF
once	TRBV28	CASSSSGRGSDTQYF
few	TRBV28	CATLGVREQYF
.	TRBV19	CARSWDFPSSYEQYF
.	TRBV28	CASSLRAGTGELFF
.	TRBV5-1	CASSQLAGKENEQFF
once	TRBV28	CASTLSTYVQFF
.	TRBV9	CASSETGGSETQYF
.	TRBV7-8	CASSPRPSGEGRKLFF
.	TRBV6-1	CASRPGVSSYNEQFF
.	TRBV25-1	CASSEYEREGGGELFF
once	TRBV4-1	CASSQGWTSGNTDTQYF
.	TRBV5-5	CASSRISGASLNEQFF
.	TRBV18	CASSPPGLAEQFF
.	TRBV6-5	CASSTSHGANVLTF
.	TRBV7-2	CASSLDSPLNEQYF
.	TRBV18	CASSLGREGTEAFF
.	TRBV28	CASSFPRTTNEKLFF
.	TRBV7-9	CASSQGGGELFF
.	TRBV2	CASSDTGGRQPQHF
.	TRBV18	CASSPTGAQETQYF
once	TRBV4-1	CASSQDSSAATEAFF
.	TRBV7-9	CASSPDRAGQPQHF
.	TRBV10-1	CASSEGGSGTVQFF
.	TRBV5-4	CASSLTSANTGELFF
.	TRBV18	CASSPGKDQPQHF
.	TRBV6-1	CASSGIDREAQYF
.	TRBV5-1	CASSLSAAGVTEAFF